These 25 T cell receptor beta chains were all obtained from the same sample, sequenced in a study of blood T cell repertoires in COVID-19. Clones were read by immunoSEQ multiplex PCR, and TCRdb kept only the in-frame ones, dropping some. This sample has more than 150,000 clones, with nearly 90% found just once. Sequenced material: peripheral blood. The receptors come from a man between 50 and 59 years old with acute or convalescent COVID-19.

The chain joins TRBV28 to TRBJ2-5, with 14 nucleotides matching TRBD2. Trimming took 8 bases from V and 2 from J; bases not matched to a gene: 4. This CDR3 region has 15 residues. Germline values: CDR1 MDHEN, CDR2 SYDVKM. The CDR3 bases are TGTGCCAGCGCCCGACTAGCGGGGGGGCAAGAGACCCAGTACTTC. Translating it yields CASARLAGGQETQYF. Drawing the rest from reference TRBV28 and TRBJ2-5, the complete variable domain is DVKVTQSSRYLVKRTGEKVFLECVQDMDHENMFWYRQDPGLGLRLIYFSYDVKMKEKGDIPEGYSVSREKKERFSLILESASTNQTSMYLCASARLAGGQETQYFGPGTRLLVL.

The chain links TRBV6-2 or TRBV6-3 to TRBJ2-7, with 10 bases aligning to TRBD2. Germline CDR1 MNHEY, CDR2 SVGEGT. V lost 4 bases to trimming and J lost 6 bases; unmatched junction nucleotides: 6. CDR3 length: 14 amino acids. DNA of the CDR3: TGTGCCAGCAGTTCCCCGGGACTAGCGATCGAGCAGTACTTC. Protein product: CASSSPGLAIEQYF.

The J gene is TRBJ2-5, the V gene TRBV3-1 (or the pseudogene TRBV3-2), with 12 positions matching TRBD2. Germline CDR1 LGHDT, CDR2 YNNKEL (reference sequence). V shed 2 bases and J 4 bases; nucleotides not matched to a gene: 5. CDR3 length: 16 residues. The CDR3 sequence is CASSQWLAGGLETQYF. The CDR3, as DNA: TGTGCCAGCAGCCAATGGCTAGCGGGGGGGCTAGAGACCCAGTACTTC.

This clone was found a few times. The chain couples TRBV2 to TRBJ1-5, with D possibly TRBD1 on 5 matching bases. The CDR3 totals 13 residues. V lost 5 bases to trimming and J lost 7 bases, with 12 bases between them. Germline values: CDR1 SNHLY, CDR2 FYNNEI. The CDR3 nucleotides read TGTGCCAGCAGTCCCCCAGGGTACCAGCCCCAGCATTTT. Translation gives CASSPPGYQPQHF.

This chain uses TRBV7-8 with TRBJ2-2, with D perhaps matching TRBD2 (6 bases). Germline V lookup: CDR1 SGHVS, CDR2 FQNEAQ. This CDR3 region has 17 residues. Trimming removed 3 bases from V and 4 bases from J, with 18 bases in between. The DNA for the CDR3 is TGTGCCAGCAGCTTGGACGTGAGCGGGTTACCCACCGGGGAGCTGTTTTTT. Its translation is CASSLDVSGLPTGELFF. Drawing the rest from reference TRBV7-8 and TRBJ2-2, the complete variable domain is GAGVSQSPRYKVAKRGQDVALRCDPISGHVSLFWYQQALGQGPEFLTYFQNEAQLDKSGLPSDRFFAERPEGSVSTLKIQRTQQEDSAVYLCASSLDVSGLPTGELFFGEGSRLTVL.

The chain couples TRBV27 to TRBJ2-3; the D gene is possibly TRBD2 (6 bases). Trimming shortened V by 4 bases and J by 6 bases, and 14 bases separated the two germline ends. The CDR3 totals 14 residues. CDR1 is MNHEY, CDR2 SMNVEV, per germline (reference sequence). CDR3 region: CASSWGSRGDTQYF. CDR3 bases: TGTGCCAGCAGTTGGGGGTCTCGGGGGGATACGCAGTATTTT.

The rearrangement uses TRBV24-1 and TRBJ2-2, with a tentative D call TRBD2 (6 bases). There are 16 residues in the CDR3. Germline CDR1 reads KGHDR; CDR2 reads SFDVKD. V was pared by 4 bases and J by 1 base, with 12 bases between. For the CDR3, the DNA is TGTGCCACCAGTGACCCCCGGGACTTGAACACCGGGGAGCTGTTTTTT. It translates to CATSDPRDLNTGELFF.

The genes are TRBV10-2 and TRBJ1-5; D is unclear. The V gene's germline CDR1 is WSHSY and CDR2 SAAADI. The CDR3 consists of 17 residues. Trimming took off 4 bases at V and 8 bases at J, with 24 bases between the two ends. The CDR3 protein is CASSGRAGSPPGEPQHF. The CDR3 DNA reads as TGCGCCAGCAGTGGTAGGGCGGGCTCTCCTCCCGGGGAGCCCCAGCATTTT.

The V gene is TRBV14, the J gene TRBJ1-5; tentatively, D is TRBD1 (6 bases). The V gene's germline CDR1 is SGHDN and CDR2 FVKESK. The CDR3 extends over 15 amino acids. Trimming pared 1 base from V and 6 bases from J, leaving 13 bases between. The CDR3 DNA reads as TGTGCCAGCAGCCAAGGGCGGGGGCTTGGTCAGCCCCAGCATTTT. Its translation: CASSQGRGLGQPQHF.

The chain joins TRBV27 to TRBJ1-5; TRBD1 aligns across 7 bases. Germline V gene lookup returns CDR1 MNHEY and CDR2 SMNVEV (reference sequence). Trimming removed 6 bases from V and 11 bases from J; junction bases left unmatched: 16. This CDR3 has 15 amino acids. CDR3 protein: CASRGGTDDISTQHF. CDR3 nucleotide sequence: TGTGCCAGCAGAGGGGGGACAGACGATATATCGACCCAGCATTTT.

V gene TRBV4-3 combines with J gene TRBJ1-1; D is perhaps TRBD1 (5 bases). The CDR3 runs to 14 residues. V lost 1 base, J lost 4 bases, and 10 bases lay in between. Germline CDR1 reads LGHNA; CDR2 reads YSLEER. DNA of the CDR3: TGCGCCAGCAGCCAAGTGGGGGGACCCACTGAAGCTTTCTTT. It yields the protein CASSQVGGPTEAFF.

About this clone: A junction boundary mismatches the germline segment, possibly from a read error. The gene calls are TRBV7-7 and TRBJ2-5; 7 bases align to TRBD1. The germline CDR1 and CDR2 sequences are SSHAT and FNYEAQ (reference sequence). The CDR3 length is 13 residues. CDR3 protein: CASSLDREETQYF. DNA of the CDR3: TGTGCTAGCAGCCTCGACAGGGAGGAGACCCAGTACTTC.

The chain links TRBV18 to TRBJ1-2, with a weak D call TRBD1 (5 bases). Trimming removed 3 bases from V and 0 bases from J, with 8 bases in between. Germline V gene sequence: CDR1 KGHSH, CDR2 LQKENI. The CDR3 spans 14 residues. The CDR3 coding sequence is TGTGCCAGCTCACCGCCGACAGCTAACTATGGCTACACCTTC. It is translated as CASSPPTANYGYTF. The full variable domain, with the rest looked up from reference TRBV18 and TRBJ1-2, is NAGVMQNPRHLVRRRGQEARLRCSPMKGHSHVYWYRQLPEEGLKFMVYLQKENIIDESGMPKERFSAEFPKEGPSILRIQQVVRGDSAAYFCASSPPTANYGYTFGSGTRLTVV.

The chain combines TRBV10-3 with TRBJ2-2; D is unresolved. V gave up 6 bases and J gave up 5 bases, with 16 bases separating them. CDR3 length: 15 residues. CDR1 is ENHRY, CDR2 SYGVKD, per germline. The CDR3 is CAISIGETATGELFF. Written as DNA, the CDR3 is TGTGCCATCAGCATTGGTGAAACCGCGACCGGGGAGCTGTTTTTT.

The chain joins TRBV6-5 to TRBJ2-3; 8 bases are shared with TRBD2. The CDR3 consists of 15 residues. The germline gives CDR1 MNHEY, CDR2 SVGAGI. The J segment lost 3 bases and the V segment lost 6 bases, leaving 8 bases of the junction unmatched. The CDR3 here is CASRQQRERTDTQYF. The CDR3 DNA follows: TGTGCCAGCAGACAACAGCGGGAGAGGACAGATACGCAGTATTTT.

The chain recombines TRBV14 with TRBJ1-3; D gene ambiguous. V dropped 0 bases and J dropped 0 bases, with 6 bases sitting between them. The CDR3 extends over 15 amino acids. Germline V gives CDR1 SGHDN, CDR2 FVKESK. Here the CDR3 reads CASSQEFGSGNTIYF. CDR3 DNA sequence: TGTGCCAGCAGCCAAGAATTCGGCTCTGGAAACACCATATATTTT.

The V and J genes are TRBV6-2 or TRBV6-3 and TRBJ2-5; D possibly corresponds to TRBD2 (5 bases). The ends were cut back, 6 bases at V and 1 base at J, with 9 bases in the middle. The CDR3 contains 13 residues. CDR1 MNHEY and CDR2 SVGEGT come from the germline V gene. This CDR3 reads CASSPRGQETQYF. In DNA form, the CDR3 reads TGTGCCAGCAGCCCCCGGGGCCAAGAGACCCAGTACTTC.

The chain uses TRBV5-4 and TRBJ2-3; 10 bases agree with TRBD2. The CDR3 has 18 residues. The V and J ends lost 3 bases and 3 bases, in that order; junction bases with no gene match: 13. Germline CDR1 SGHNT, CDR2 YYREEE (reference sequence). The CDR3 DNA sequence: TGTGCCAGCAGCTCAAGGGGGCTAGCGGGAGAAGAGACAGATACGCAGTATTTT. Protein product: CASSSRGLAGEETDTQYF.

The chain is built from TRBV28 and TRBJ1-6, with D hard to call. The CDR3 consists of 15 residues. Between the trimmed V and J ends, which lost 5 bases and 6 bases, there was a span of 14 bases. CDR1 and CDR2 from the germline V gene are MDHEN and SYDVKM. Here the CDR3 reads CASSRRWRRNSPLHF. CDR3 nucleotide sequence: TGTGCCAGCAGTCGTCGTTGGAGACGTAATTCACCCCTCCACTTT.

This rearrangement joins TRBV27 to TRBJ1-5; 7 positions agree with TRBD1. Germline lookup yields CDR1 MNHEY and CDR2 SMNVEV (reference sequence). The CDR3 runs 14 residues. V lost 3 bases to trimming and J lost 9 bases; unmatched junction nucleotides: 8. This CDR3 reads CASSFRGRLSPQHF. The CDR3, as DNA: TGTGCCAGCAGTTTTAGGGGGCGGCTTTCGCCCCAGCATTTT.

V usage is TRBV9 and J usage is TRBJ1-6; TRBD1 aligns across 8 bases. J lost 8 bases, V lost 0 bases, and 4 bases had no gene match. CDR1 and CDR2 from the germline V gene are SGDLS and YYNGEE. This CDR3 is built from 15 residues. CDR3 sequence: CASSVAEQGDSPLHF. The CDR3 DNA follows: TGTGCCAGCAGCGTAGCGGAACAGGGGGATTCACCCCTCCACTTT.

A note on this clone: Relative to the germline gene, one junction end is altered; a read error may explain this. This chain links TRBV19 with TRBJ2-2; possible D gene TRBD1, 6 bases. Germline V gives CDR1 LNHDA, CDR2 SQIVND (reference sequence). CDR3 size: 15 residues. CDR3 protein: CASSTQGSVTGELFF. As DNA, the CDR3 is TGTGCCAGCAGTACCCAGGGGTCGGTCACCGGGGAGCTGTTTTTT.

The chain joins TRBV30 to TRBJ2-3, with D perhaps matching TRBD1 (5 bases). Trimming took off 1 base at V and 4 bases at J, with 15 bases between the two ends. The CDR3 runs to 15 residues. Germline assignment: CDR1 GTSNPN and CDR2 SVGIG (reference sequence). The CDR3 here is CAWSEGPGLPDTQYF. The CDR3 DNA is TGTGCCTGGAGTGAGGGGCCCGGGCTACCAGATACGCAGTATTTT.

The chain joins TRBV28 to TRBJ1-4, with D hard to call. Per germline, CDR1 MDHEN and CDR2 SYDVKM. The V end was cut by 6 bases, the J end by 0 bases, with 8 bases between. The CDR3 runs 14 residues. CDR3 sequence reads: CASSPVSTNEKLFF. Written as DNA, the CDR3 is TGTGCCAGCAGCCCAGTCTCAACTAATGAAAAACTGTTTTTT. Full variable domain (outside the CDR3, taken from reference TRBV28 and TRBJ1-4): DVKVTQSSRYLVKRTGEKVFLECVQDMDHENMFWYRQDPGLGLRLIYFSYDVKMKEKGDIPEGYSVSREKKERFSLILESASTNQTSMYLCASSPVSTNEKLFFGSGTQLSVL.

V and J are TRBV6-5 and TRBJ2-3; 7 bases are a match to TRBD2. V was pared by 0 bases and J by 6 bases, with 9 bases of the junction left unmatched. The germline V gene has CDR1 MNHEY and CDR2 SVGAGI. The CDR3 totals 16 residues. CDR3 residues: CASSYSRDYPWDTQYF. The CDR3 DNA reads as TGTGCCAGCAGTTACTCGAGGGACTATCCTTGGGATACGCAGTATTTT.